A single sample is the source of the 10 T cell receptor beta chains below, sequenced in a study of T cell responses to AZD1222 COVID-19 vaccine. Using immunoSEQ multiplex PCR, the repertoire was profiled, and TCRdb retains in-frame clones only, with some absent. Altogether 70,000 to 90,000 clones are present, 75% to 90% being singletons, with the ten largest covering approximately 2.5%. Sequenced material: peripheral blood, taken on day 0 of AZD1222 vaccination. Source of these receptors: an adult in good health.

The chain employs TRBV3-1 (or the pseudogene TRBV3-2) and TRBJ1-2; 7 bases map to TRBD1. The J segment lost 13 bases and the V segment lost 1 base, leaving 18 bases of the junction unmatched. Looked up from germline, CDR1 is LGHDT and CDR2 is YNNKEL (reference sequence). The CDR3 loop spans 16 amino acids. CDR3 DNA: TGTGCCAGCAGCCAAGGCCTACCGGGCCAGGGGGGTATTGGCACCTTC. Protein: CASSQGLPGQGGIGTF.

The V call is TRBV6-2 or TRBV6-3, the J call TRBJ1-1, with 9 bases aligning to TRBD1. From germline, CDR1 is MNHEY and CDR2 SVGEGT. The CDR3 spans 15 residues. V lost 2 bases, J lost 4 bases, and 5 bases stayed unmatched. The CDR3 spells CASSYGGTGSTEAFF. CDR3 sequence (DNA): TGTGCCAGCAGTTACGGGGGGACAGGGAGCACTGAAGCTTTCTTT.

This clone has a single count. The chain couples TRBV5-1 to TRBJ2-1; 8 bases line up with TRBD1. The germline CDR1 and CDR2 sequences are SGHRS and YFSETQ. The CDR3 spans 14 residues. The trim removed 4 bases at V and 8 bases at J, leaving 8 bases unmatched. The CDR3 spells CASSLDREFDEQFF. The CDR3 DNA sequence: TGCGCCAGCAGCCTGGACAGGGAATTTGATGAGCAGTTCTTC.

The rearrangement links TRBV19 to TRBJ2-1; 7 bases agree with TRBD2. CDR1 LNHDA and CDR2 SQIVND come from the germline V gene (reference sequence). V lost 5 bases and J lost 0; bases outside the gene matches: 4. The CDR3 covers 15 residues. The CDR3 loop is CASSSSGDSYNEQFF. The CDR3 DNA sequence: TGTGCCAGTAGTTCCAGCGGGGACTCCTACAATGAGCAGTTCTTC.

The CDR3 DNA reads as TGTGCCAGCAGCCCGGGACAGGTCGGAGACGGGGAGCTGTTTTTT. Its protein product is CASSPGQVGDGELFF. V usage is TRBV7-3 and J usage is TRBJ2-2; 8 bases match TRBD1. V was pared by 5 bases and J by 7 bases, with 9 bases of the junction left unmatched. CDR3 size: 15 residues. Germline V gene sequence: CDR1 SGHTA, CDR2 FQGTGA.

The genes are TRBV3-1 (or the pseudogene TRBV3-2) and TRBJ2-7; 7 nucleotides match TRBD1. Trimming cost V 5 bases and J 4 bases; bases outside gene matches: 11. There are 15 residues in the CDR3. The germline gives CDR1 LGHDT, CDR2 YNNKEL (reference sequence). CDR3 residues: CASSGRTGIVYEQYF. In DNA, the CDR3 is TGTGCCAGCAGCGGCCGGACAGGAATCGTGTACGAGCAGTACTTC.

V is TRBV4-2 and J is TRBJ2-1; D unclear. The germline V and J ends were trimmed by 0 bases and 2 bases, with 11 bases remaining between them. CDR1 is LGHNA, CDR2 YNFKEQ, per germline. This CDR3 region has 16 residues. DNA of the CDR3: TGTGCCAGCAGCCAAGAGGGAACAGTACCCTACAATGAGCAGTTCTTC. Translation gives CASSQEGTVPYNEQFF.

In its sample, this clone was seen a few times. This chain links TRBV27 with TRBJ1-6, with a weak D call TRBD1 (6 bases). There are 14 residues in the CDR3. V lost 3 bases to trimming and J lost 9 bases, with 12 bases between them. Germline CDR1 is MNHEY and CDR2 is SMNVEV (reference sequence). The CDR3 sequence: CASSLVGGRSPLHF. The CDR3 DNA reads TGTGCCAGCAGTTTGGTCGGGGGGCGTTCACCCCTCCACTTT.

The CDR3 spells CASSLVQNYGYTF. CDR3 in DNA: TGTGCCAGCAGCTTAGTACAGAACTATGGCTACACCTTC. The gene calls are TRBV7-2 and TRBJ1-2; D uncertain. Germline V gene data show CDR1 as SGHTA and CDR2 as FQGNSA. V was trimmed by 1 base and J by 2 bases, leaving 5 bases between them. This CDR3 comprises 13 residues. Looking up the rest from reference TRBV7-2 and TRBJ1-2 gives the full variable domain: GAGVSQSPSNKVTEKGKDVELRCDPISGHTALYWYRQSLGQGLEFLIYFQGNSAPDKSGLPSDRFSAERTGGSVSTLTIQRTQQEDSAVYLCASSLVQNYGYTFGSGTRLTVV.

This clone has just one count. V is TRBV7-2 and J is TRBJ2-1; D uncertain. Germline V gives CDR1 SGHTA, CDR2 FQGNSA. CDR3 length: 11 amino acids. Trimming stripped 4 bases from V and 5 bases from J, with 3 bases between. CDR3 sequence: CASSSHNEQFF. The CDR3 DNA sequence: TGTGCCAGCAGCTCGCACAATGAGCAGTTCTTC. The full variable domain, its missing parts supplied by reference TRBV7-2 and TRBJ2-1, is GAGVSQSPSNKVTEKGKDVELRCDPISGHTALYWYRQSLGQGLEFLIYFQGNSAPDKSGLPSDRFSAERTGGSVSTLTIQRTQQEDSAVYLCASSSHNEQFFGPGTRLTVL.